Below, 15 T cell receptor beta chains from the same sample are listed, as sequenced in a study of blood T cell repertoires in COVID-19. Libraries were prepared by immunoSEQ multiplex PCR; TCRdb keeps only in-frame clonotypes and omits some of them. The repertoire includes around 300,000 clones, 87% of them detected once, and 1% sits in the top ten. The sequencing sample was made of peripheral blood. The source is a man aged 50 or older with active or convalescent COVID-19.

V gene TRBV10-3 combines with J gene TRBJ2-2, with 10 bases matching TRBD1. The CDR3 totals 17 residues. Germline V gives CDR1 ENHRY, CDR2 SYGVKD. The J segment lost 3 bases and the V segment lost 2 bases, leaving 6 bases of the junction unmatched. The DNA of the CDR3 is TGTGCCATCAGTGAGAGGGACAGGGGAAGCGACACCGGGGAGCTGTTTTTT. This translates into CAISERDRGSDTGELFF.

The CDR3 loop reads CASSPRDSPFSGNTIYF. CDR3 in DNA: TGTGCCAGCAGCCCGCGGGACAGTCCTTTCTCTGGAAACACCATATATTTT. The J gene is TRBJ1-3, the V gene TRBV9; TRBD1 aligns across 7 bases. Germline V gene sequence: CDR1 SGDLS, CDR2 YYNGEE. The CDR3 consists of 17 residues. V was pared by 4 bases and J by 0 bases, with 10 bases of the junction left unmatched.

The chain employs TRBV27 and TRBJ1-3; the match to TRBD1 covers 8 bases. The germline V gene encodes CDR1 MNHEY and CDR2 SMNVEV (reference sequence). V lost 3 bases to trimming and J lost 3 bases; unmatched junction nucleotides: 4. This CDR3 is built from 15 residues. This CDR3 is CASSFQGAVGNTIYF. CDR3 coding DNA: TGTGCCAGCAGTTTCCAGGGGGCGGTTGGAAACACCATATATTTT.

CDR3 in amino acids: CASSSPRTAKGYEQYF. The DNA of the CDR3 is TGTGCCAGCAGTTCGCCCCGGACAGCAAAGGGCTACGAGCAGTACTTC. The J gene is TRBJ2-7, the V gene TRBV27, with a possible D match to TRBD1 (6 bases). Germline V gene sequence: CDR1 MNHEY, CDR2 SMNVEV (reference sequence). V was trimmed by 4 bases and J by 3 bases, leaving 19 bases between them. This CDR3 contains 16 residues.

The chain's CDR3 is CASTRWGEGGTDTQYF. The CDR3 DNA follows: TGTGCCAGCACCAGGTGGGGGGAAGGGGGCACAGATACGCAGTATTTT. The rearrangement uses TRBV5-4 and TRBJ2-3, with D tentatively TRBD2 (6 bases). Germline V gene data show CDR1 as SGHNT and CDR2 as YYREEE (reference sequence). This CDR3 contains 16 residues. The germline V and J ends were trimmed by 6 bases and 1 base, with 18 bases remaining between them.

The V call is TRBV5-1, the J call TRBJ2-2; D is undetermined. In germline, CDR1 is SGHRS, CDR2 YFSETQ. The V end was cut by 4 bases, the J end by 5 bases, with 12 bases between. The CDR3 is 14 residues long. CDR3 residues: CASSPPIETGELFF. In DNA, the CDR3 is TGCGCCAGCAGCCCCCCTATAGAGACCGGGGAGCTGTTTTTT.

DNA of the CDR3: TGTGCCAGCAGTTCCCTTTACAGGGCCGATGAAAAACTGTTTTTT. The encoded protein is CASSSLYRADEKLFF. The chain links TRBV2 to TRBJ1-4; a possible D gene is TRBD1 (6 bases). This CDR3 comprises 15 residues. V gave up 5 bases and J gave up 6 bases, with 16 bases separating them. CDR1 and CDR2 (germline): SNHLY, FYNNEI.

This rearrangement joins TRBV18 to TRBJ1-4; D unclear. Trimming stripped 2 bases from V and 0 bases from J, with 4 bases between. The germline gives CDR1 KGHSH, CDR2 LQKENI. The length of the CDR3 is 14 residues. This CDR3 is CASSPGPTNEKLFF. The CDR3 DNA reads TGTGCCAGCTCACCAGGCCCAACTAATGAAAAACTGTTTTTT. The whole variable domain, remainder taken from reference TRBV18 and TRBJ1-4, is NAGVMQNPRHLVRRRGQEARLRCSPMKGHSHVYWYRQLPEEGLKFMVYLQKENIIDESGMPKERFSAEFPKEGPSILRIQQVVRGDSAAYFCASSPGPTNEKLFFGSGTQLSVL.

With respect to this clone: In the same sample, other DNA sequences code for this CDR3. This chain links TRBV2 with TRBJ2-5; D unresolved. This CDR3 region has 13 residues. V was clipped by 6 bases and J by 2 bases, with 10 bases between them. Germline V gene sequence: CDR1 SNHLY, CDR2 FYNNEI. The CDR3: CASSGERQETQYF. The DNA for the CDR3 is TGTGCCAGCAGCGGTGAGAGACAAGAGACCCAGTACTTC.

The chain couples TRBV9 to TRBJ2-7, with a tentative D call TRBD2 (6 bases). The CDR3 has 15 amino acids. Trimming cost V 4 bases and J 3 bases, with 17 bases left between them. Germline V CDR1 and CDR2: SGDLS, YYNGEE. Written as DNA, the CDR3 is TGTGCCAGCAGCTCTATGGCGGGGACCTTCTACGAGCAGTACTTC. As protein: CASSSMAGTFYEQYF.

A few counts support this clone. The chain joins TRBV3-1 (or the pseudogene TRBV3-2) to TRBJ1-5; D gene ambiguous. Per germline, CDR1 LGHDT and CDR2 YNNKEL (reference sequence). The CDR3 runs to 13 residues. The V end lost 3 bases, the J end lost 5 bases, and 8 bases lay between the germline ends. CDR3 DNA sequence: TGTGCCAGCAGCCATCTGGAGGATCAGCCCCAGCATTTT. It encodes CASSHLEDQPQHF.

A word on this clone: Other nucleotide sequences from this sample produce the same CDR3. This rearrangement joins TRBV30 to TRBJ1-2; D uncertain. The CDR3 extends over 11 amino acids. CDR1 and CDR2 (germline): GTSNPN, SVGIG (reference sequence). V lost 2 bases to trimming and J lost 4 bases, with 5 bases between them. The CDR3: CAWSPGYGYTF. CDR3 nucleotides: TGTGCCTGGAGTCCCGGCTATGGCTACACCTTC.

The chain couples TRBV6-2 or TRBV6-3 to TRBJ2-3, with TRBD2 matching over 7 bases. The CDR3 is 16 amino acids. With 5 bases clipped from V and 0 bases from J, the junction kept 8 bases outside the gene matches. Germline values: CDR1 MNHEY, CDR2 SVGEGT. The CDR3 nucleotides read TGTGCCAGCAGTGACGGAAGCGGGGTGAGCACAGATACGCAGTATTTT. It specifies CASSDGSGVSTDTQYF.

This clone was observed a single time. CDR3 bases: TGTGCCACCAGCCGCGGGGTTTTCAATGAGCAGTTCTTC. Encoded protein: CATSRGVFNEQFF. This rearrangement joins TRBV24-1 to TRBJ2-1; tentative D call: TRBD2 (6 bases). Germline CDR1 KGHDR, CDR2 SFDVKD. The CDR3 contains 13 residues. V lost 7 bases and J lost 6, with 12 bases in between.

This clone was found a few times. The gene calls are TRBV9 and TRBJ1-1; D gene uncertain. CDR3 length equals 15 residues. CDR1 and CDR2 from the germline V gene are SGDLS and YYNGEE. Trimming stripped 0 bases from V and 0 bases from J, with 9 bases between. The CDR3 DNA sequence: TGTGCCAGCAGCGTAGCTCCAACAGTGAACACTGAAGCTTTCTTT. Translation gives CASSVAPTVNTEAFF.